Below, 21 T cell receptor beta chains from the same sample are listed, as sequenced in a study of early stage breast cancer tumors. TCRdb keeps only in-frame clones here, not all; method: immunoSEQ multiplex PCR. The data hold tens of thousands of clones, with approximately 85% observed a single time. Input material: blood. These receptors originate from a person aged 45 to 59 with breast cancer.

The chain links TRBV7-2 to TRBJ2-2, with 9 bases matching TRBD2. The CDR3 length is 15 residues. Per germline, CDR1 SGHTA and CDR2 FQGNSA. Losses at the gene ends were 5 bases for V and 5 bases for J; bases not matched to a gene: 6. CDR3 loop: CASSPSGIRTGELFF. The DNA for the CDR3 is TGTGCCAGCAGCCCTAGCGGGATACGTACCGGGGAGCTGTTTTTT.

CDR3 sequence reads: CASSPGQGVSYEQYF. CDR3 bases: TGCGCCAGCAGCCCGGGACAGGGGGTTTCCTACGAGCAGTACTTC. The chain couples TRBV5-1 to TRBJ2-7; 11 bases are shared with TRBD1. The trim removed 4 bases at V and 1 base at J, leaving 4 bases unmatched. Germline CDR1 SGHRS, CDR2 YFSETQ. The CDR3 is 15 amino acids.

This clone occurred a few times. The V and J genes are TRBV7-6 and TRBJ2-1; 7 bases agree with TRBD1. CDR3 length: 12 amino acids. Germline lookup yields CDR1 SGHVS and CDR2 FNYEAQ. V gave up 5 bases and J gave up 6 bases; unmatched junction bases: 1. The CDR3 bases are TGTGCCAGCAGCCCAGGGGGCAATGAGCAGTTCTTC. The encoded protein is CASSPGGNEQFF.

V and J are TRBV6-6 and TRBJ1-1; a possible D gene is TRBD1 (5 bases). V was trimmed by 8 bases and J by 4 bases, leaving 23 bases between them. CDR3 length equals 16 residues. Germline CDR1 and CDR2: MNHNY and SVGAGI (reference sequence). The CDR3 here is CASSILLTAGVTEAFF. The CDR3, as DNA: TGTGCCAGCTCAATCCTTCTTACTGCGGGGGTCACTGAAGCTTTCTTT.

The chain uses TRBV11-2 and TRBJ2-5; 12 nucleotides agree with TRBD2. The CDR3 has 16 amino acids. J was trimmed by 4 bases and V by 1 base; bases with no gene match: 4. Germline-derived CDR1 and CDR2 are SGHAT and FQNNGV. DNA of the CDR3: TGTGCCAGCAGCTTAGGTCTAGCGGGGGGGCGAGAGACCCAGTACTTC. Encoded protein: CASSLGLAGGRETQYF.

The chain carries TRBV5-5 and TRBJ1-1; D is uncertain. V shed 1 base and J shed 0 bases, with 16 bases lying between them. The CDR3 length is 17 residues. Germline V gives CDR1 SGHKS, CDR2 YYEKEE (reference sequence). CDR3 coding DNA: TGTGCCAGCAGCTTGACGCCAACCCCCTTCTTGAACACTGAAGCTTTCTTT. It is translated as CASSLTPTPFLNTEAFF.

The chain joins TRBV6-1 to TRBJ1-5; D is possibly TRBD1 (5 bases). The V end was cut by 5 bases, the J end by 2 bases, with 13 bases between. The CDR3 has 15 residues. From germline, CDR1 is MNHNS and CDR2 SASEGT. In DNA form, the CDR3 reads TGTGCCAGCAGTTTTCCAGGGCTGGGCAATCAGCCCCAGCATTTT. It translates to CASSFPGLGNQPQHF.

The V and J genes are TRBV6-5 and TRBJ1-5; D unresolved. V gave up 5 bases and J gave up 7 bases, with 9 bases separating them. Germline lookup yields CDR1 MNHEY and CDR2 SVGAGI. This CDR3 has 12 amino acids. This CDR3 reads CASSTGGQPQHF. The CDR3 region has the DNA TGTGCCAGCAGTACCGGAGGGCAGCCCCAGCATTTT.

The rearrangement joins TRBV15 to TRBJ2-7; D might be TRBD2 (6 bases). Germline-derived CDR1 and CDR2 are LNHNV and YYDKDF (reference sequence). There are 13 residues in the CDR3. V was clipped by 2 bases and J by 9 bases, with 14 bases between them. The CDR3 nucleotides are TGTGCCACCAGCAGAAACCGGGAGAGCGGGCAGTACTTC. Protein sequence: CATSRNRESGQYF.

J is TRBJ1-2 and V is TRBV14; no firm D call. V gave up 0 bases and J gave up 6 bases, with 14 bases separating them. CDR3 length equals 15 residues. Looked up from germline, CDR1 is SGHDN and CDR2 is FVKESK. This CDR3 is CASSQDPAAWDGYTF. The CDR3 DNA reads as TGTGCCAGCAGCCAAGATCCGGCGGCATGGGATGGCTACACCTTC. Drawing the rest from reference TRBV14 and TRBJ1-2, the complete variable domain is EAGVTQFPSHSVIEKGQTVTLRCDPISGHDNLYWYRRVMGKEIKFLLHFVKESKQDESGMPNNRFLAERTGGTYSTLKVQPAELEDSGVYFCASSQDPAAWDGYTFGSGTRLTVV.

V is TRBV23-1 and J is TRBJ2-7, with 10 bases fitting TRBD1. TRBV23-1 is an ORF; its function is uncertain. The trim removed 7 bases at V and 5 bases at J, leaving 17 bases unmatched. The CDR3 contains 17 residues. The DNA of the CDR3 is TGCGCCAGCACCGCCCGGGACAGGGGCCTCCTAGGTGACGAGCAGTACTTC. Its translation is CASTARDRGLLGDEQYF.

V and J are TRBV2 and TRBJ2-3; the D is unclear. Germline V gene data show CDR1 as SNHLY and CDR2 as FYNNEI. The CDR3 length is 14 residues. Trimming shortened V by 7 bases and J by 2 bases, and 13 bases separated the two germline ends. CDR3 nucleotide sequence: TGTGCCAGCACCCCCAACTGGTTCACAGATACGCAGTATTTT. Translation gives CASTPNWFTDTQYF.

The chain combines TRBV4-1 with TRBJ2-3; 9 bases agree with TRBD2. J lost 5 bases, V lost 2 bases, and 5 bases had no gene match. There are 15 residues in the CDR3. Germline CDR1 MGHRA, CDR2 YSYEKL. DNA for the CDR3: TGCGCCAGCAGCCAAACCGGACTAGCGCGAGATACGCAGTATTTT. Translated, it gives CASSQTGLARDTQYF.

This chain joins TRBV15 and TRBJ1-6, with unresolved D. In germline, CDR1 is LNHNV, CDR2 YYDKDF (reference sequence). The V and J ends lost 3 bases and 7 bases respectively, with 4 bases between them. This CDR3 has 12 amino acids. In DNA, the CDR3 is TGTGCCACCAGCAGGTGGAATTCACCCCTCCACTTT. Its translation: CATSRWNSPLHF.

The chain links TRBV9 to TRBJ1-2; 9 nucleotides line up with TRBD1. V lost 0 bases and J lost 8; bases outside the gene matches: 14. Per germline, CDR1 SGDLS and CDR2 YYNGEE. The CDR3 loop spans 17 amino acids. The CDR3 protein is CASSVEGQGPIGYGYTF. The DNA for the CDR3 is TGTGCCAGCAGCGTAGAGGGACAGGGCCCCATCGGTTACGGCTACACCTTC.

The J gene is TRBJ2-1, the V gene TRBV11-2; 7 bases fit TRBD1. The CDR3 runs to 13 residues. The germline CDR1 and CDR2 sequences are SGHAT and FQNNGV. The V segment lost 4 bases and the J segment 4 bases; nucleotides outside the gene matches: 1. CDR3 sequence: CASSSGQYNEQFF. In DNA, the CDR3 is TGTGCCAGCAGCTCGGGACAGTACAATGAGCAGTTCTTC.

This clone was picked up a small number of times. The chain carries TRBV5-1 and TRBJ1-1; tentative D call: TRBD1 (5 bases). With 3 bases removed from V and 0 bases from J, the gap between germline ends came to 12 bases. The CDR3 runs 15 residues. Germline V gene data show CDR1 as SGHRS and CDR2 as YFSETQ. The CDR3 spells CASSSRQPMNTEAFF. The DNA of the CDR3 is TGCGCCAGCAGCTCCCGACAGCCCATGAACACTGAAGCTTTCTTT.

The gene calls are TRBV10-3 and TRBJ1-3; D not resolved. Looked up from germline, CDR1 is ENHRY and CDR2 is SYGVKD. The CDR3 runs to 15 residues. Trimming stripped 6 bases from V and 6 bases from J, with 18 bases between. CDR3 DNA sequence: TGTGCCATCAGGGGAGATCAGGTATACGAAAACACCATATATTTT. Translation gives CAIRGDQVYENTIYF.

The V call is TRBV5-1, the J call TRBJ1-1; 7 bases fit TRBD1. Germline CDR1 is SGHRS and CDR2 is YFSETQ. The CDR3 has 13 residues. V trimming: 0 bases; J trimming: 5 bases; junction bases outside the gene matches: 1. CDR3 loop: CASSLETGTEAFF. The CDR3 region has the DNA TGCGCCAGCAGCTTGGAGACAGGGACTGAAGCTTTCTTT.

The chain links TRBV12-5 to TRBJ2-1; D unclear. Germline assignment: CDR1 LGHNT and CDR2 FRNRAP. CDR3 length equals 16 residues. Trimming left V 7 bases short and J 9 bases short, with 25 bases between. This CDR3 is CASAYRHNAGPSEQFF. The CDR3 DNA is TGTGCTAGTGCCTACCGACACAACGCTGGCCCCAGTGAGCAGTTCTTC.

V and J are TRBV7-9 and TRBJ1-1, with D tentatively TRBD1 (6 bases). CDR1 and CDR2 from the germline V gene are SEHNR and FQNEAQ (reference sequence). The CDR3 consists of 17 residues. V was trimmed by 5 bases and J by 4 bases, leaving 23 bases between them. The chain's CDR3 is CASSKNPGQKGGTEAFF. The CDR3 DNA reads TGTGCCAGCAGCAAAAACCCGGGACAAAAGGGGGGCACTGAAGCTTTCTTT.